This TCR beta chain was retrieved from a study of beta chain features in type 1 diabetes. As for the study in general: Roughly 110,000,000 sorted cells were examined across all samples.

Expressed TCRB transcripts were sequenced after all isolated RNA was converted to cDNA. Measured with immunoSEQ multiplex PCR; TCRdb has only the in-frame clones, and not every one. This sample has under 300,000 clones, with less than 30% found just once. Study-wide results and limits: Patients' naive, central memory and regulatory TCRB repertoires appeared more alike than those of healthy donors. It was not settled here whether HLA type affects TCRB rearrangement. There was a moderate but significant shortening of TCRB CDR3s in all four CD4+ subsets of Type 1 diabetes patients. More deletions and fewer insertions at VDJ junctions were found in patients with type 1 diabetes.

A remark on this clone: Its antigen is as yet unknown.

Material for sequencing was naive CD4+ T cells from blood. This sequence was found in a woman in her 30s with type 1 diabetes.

In DNA form, the CDR3 reads TGCGCCAGCAGCCCTAACCGGGACAGGTGGGGGGAGACCCAGTACTTC. It encodes CASSPNRDRWGETQYF. The chain has TRBV4-1 and TRBJ2-5, with TRBD1 matching over 8 bases. Germline CDR1 MGHRA, CDR2 YSYEKL. With V trimmed by 4 bases and J by 5 bases, 12 bases remained unmatched. The CDR3 is 16 residues long.